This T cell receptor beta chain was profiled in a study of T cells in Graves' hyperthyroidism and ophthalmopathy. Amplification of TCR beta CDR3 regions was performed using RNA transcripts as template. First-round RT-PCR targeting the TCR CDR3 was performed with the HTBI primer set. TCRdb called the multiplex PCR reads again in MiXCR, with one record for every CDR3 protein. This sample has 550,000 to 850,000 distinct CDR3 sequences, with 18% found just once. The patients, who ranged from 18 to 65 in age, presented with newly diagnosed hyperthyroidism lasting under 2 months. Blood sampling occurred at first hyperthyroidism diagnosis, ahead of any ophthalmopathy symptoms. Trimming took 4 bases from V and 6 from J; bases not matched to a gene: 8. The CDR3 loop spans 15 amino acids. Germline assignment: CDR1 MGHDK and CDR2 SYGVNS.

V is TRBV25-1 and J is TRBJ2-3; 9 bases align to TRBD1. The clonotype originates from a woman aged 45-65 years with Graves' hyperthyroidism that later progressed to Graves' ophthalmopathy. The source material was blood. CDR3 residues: CASSGHRGLFDTQYF. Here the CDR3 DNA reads TGTGCCAGCAGTGGACACAGGGGGCTCTTTGATACGCAGTATTTT.